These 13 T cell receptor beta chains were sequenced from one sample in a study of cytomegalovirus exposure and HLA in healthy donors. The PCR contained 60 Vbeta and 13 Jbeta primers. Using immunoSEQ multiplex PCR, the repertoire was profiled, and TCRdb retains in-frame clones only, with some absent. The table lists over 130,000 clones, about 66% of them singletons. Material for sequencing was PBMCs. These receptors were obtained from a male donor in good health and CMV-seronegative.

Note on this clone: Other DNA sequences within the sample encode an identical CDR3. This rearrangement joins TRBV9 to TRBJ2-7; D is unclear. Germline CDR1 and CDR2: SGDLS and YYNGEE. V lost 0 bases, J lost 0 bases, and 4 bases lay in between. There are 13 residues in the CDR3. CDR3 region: CASSVDLSYEQYF. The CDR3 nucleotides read TGTGCCAGCAGCGTAGATCTCTCCTACGAGCAGTACTTC.

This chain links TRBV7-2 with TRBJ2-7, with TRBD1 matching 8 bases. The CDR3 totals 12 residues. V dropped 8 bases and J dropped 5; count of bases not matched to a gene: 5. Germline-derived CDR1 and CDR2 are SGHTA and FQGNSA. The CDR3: CASRQGIHEQYF. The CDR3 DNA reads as TGTGCCAGCCGACAGGGGATCCACGAGCAGTACTTC.

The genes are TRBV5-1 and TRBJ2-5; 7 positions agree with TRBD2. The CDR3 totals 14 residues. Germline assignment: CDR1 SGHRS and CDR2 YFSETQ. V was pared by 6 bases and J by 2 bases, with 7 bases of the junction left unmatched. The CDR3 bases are TGCGCCAGCATGAGCCCGGGGGGACAAGAGACCCAGTACTTC. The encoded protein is CASMSPGGQETQYF.

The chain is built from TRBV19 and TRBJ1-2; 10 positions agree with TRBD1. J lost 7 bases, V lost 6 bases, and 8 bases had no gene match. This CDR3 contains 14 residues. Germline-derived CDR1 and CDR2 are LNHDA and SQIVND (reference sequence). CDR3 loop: CASRSDRGVGGYTF. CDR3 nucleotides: TGTGCCAGTAGGTCGGACAGGGGGGTCGGTGGCTACACCTTC.

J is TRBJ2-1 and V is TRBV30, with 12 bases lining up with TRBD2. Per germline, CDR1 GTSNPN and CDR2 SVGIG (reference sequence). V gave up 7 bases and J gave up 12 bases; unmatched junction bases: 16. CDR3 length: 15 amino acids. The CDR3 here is CASELAGGPYSRQFF. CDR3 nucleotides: TGTGCCTCGGAGCTAGCGGGGGGGCCCTATTCACGGCAGTTCTTC.

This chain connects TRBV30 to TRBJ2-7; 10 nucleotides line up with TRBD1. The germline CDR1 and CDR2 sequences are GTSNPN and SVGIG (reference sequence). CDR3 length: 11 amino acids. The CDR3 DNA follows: TGTGCTTTGGGACAGGGGAAGCAGCAGTACTTC. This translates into CALGQGKQQYF. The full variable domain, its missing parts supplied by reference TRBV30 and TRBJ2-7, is SQTIHQWPATLVQPVGSPLSLECTVEGTSNPNLYWYRQAAGRGLQLLFYSVGIGQISSEVPQNLSASRPQDRQFILSSKKLLLSDSGFYLCALGQGKQQYFGPGTRLTVT.

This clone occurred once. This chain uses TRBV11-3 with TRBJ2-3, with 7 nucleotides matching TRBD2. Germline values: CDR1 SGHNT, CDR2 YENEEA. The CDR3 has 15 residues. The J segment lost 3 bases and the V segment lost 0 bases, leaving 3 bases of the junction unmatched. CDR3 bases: TGTGCCAGCAGCTTAGATGCCGGGAGGACAGATACGCAGTATTTT. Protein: CASSLDAGRTDTQYF.

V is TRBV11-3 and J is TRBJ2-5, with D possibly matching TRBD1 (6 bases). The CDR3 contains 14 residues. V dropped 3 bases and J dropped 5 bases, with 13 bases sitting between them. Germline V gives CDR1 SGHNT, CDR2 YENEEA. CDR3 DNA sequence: TGTGCCAGCAGCTTCGGAAGGGGGTGGGAGACCCAGTACTTC. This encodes CASSFGRGWETQYF.

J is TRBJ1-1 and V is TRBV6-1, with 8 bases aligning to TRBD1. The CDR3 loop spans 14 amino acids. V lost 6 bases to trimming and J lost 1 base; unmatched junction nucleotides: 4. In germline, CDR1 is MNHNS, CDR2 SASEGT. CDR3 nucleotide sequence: TGTGCCAGCAGGGGGGGGACAGGGAACACTGAAGCTTTCTTT. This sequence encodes CASRGGTGNTEAFF.

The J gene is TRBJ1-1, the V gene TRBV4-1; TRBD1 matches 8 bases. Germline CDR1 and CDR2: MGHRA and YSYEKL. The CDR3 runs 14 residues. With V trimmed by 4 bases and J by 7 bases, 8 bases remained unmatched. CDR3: CASSPRGRGSEAFF. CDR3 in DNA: TGCGCCAGCAGCCCCAGGGGGCGGGGTAGTGAAGCTTTCTTT.

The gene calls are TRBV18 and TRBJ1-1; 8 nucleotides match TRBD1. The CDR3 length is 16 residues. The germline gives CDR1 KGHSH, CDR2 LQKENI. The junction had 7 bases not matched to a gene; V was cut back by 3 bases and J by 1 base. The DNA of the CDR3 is TGTGCCAGCTCACCCCGACAGGGGTCGCCGAACACTGAAGCTTTCTTT. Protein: CASSPRQGSPNTEAFF.

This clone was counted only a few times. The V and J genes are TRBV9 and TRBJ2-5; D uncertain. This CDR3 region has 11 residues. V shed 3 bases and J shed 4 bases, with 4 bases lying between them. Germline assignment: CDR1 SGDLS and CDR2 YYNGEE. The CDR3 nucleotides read TGTGCCAGCAGCGATCGAGAGACCCAGTACTTC. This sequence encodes CASSDRETQYF.

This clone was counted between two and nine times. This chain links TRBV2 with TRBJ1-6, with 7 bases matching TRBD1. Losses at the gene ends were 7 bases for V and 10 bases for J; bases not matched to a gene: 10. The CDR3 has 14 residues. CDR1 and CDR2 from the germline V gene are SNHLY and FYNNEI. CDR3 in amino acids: CASTETGRRSPLHF. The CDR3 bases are TGTGCCAGCACTGAGACAGGGCGTCGCTCACCCCTCCACTTT.